This entry concerns a single T cell receptor (beta chain). This entry belongs to a study of control samples from healthy donors and cancer patients. Between the trimmed V and J ends, which lost 6 bases and 7 bases, there was a span of 11 bases. Germline CDR1 reads MNHEY; CDR2 reads SMNVEV (reference sequence). CDR3 size: 12 residues. Method: immunoSEQ multiplex PCR; TCRdb's copy keeps in-frame clones and lacks some. This table holds 80,000 to 100,000 clones, roughly 90% found once. This chain connects TRBV27 to TRBJ2-3; no firm D call. The material sequenced was blood. This TCR derives from a human donor in good health. The donor label of this sample is uncertain. CDR3 amino acids: CASSTPPNTQYF. In nucleotides, the CDR3 is TGTGCCAGCAGCACCCCTCCCAATACGCAGTATTTT.